This T cell receptor beta chain comes out of a study of early T cells in non-severe SARS-CoV-2 infection. Germline V gene data show CDR1 as SQVTM and CDR2 as ANQGSEA. CDR3 length: 15 amino acids. The ends were cut back, 4 bases at V and 7 bases at J, with 19 bases in the middle. Only a few counts were recorded for this clonotype. TCRdb redid the calling of the 5' RACE reads with MiXCR, one entry per CDR3 protein. Of roughly 90,000 distinct CDR3 sequences in the sample, under 15% were seen once. The V and J genes are TRBV29-1 and TRBJ2-2; no clear D gene. The sample was whole blood. This receptor was taken from an adult who was a healthcare worker with PCR-confirmed SARS-CoV-2 infection or an uninfected control (not recorded which). CDR3 residues: CSVGYLSNSGGELFF. The CDR3 nucleotides are TGCAGCGTTGGATACCTGAGTAACTCCGGCGGGGAGCTGTTTTTT.